Presented here are 22 T cell receptor beta chains from one specimen sequenced in a study of Ad26.COV2.S vaccination and SARS-CoV-2 variants. Documented treatment: approximately 18 received Ad26.COV2.S at low or high dose, single or two shots; a few received placebo; per-sample allocation not given. On day 63 after the first injection, vaccine and placebo recipients gave samples. Repertoires were generated with immunoSEQ multiplex PCR, while TCRdb's copy carries only in-frame clones and drops some. The sample has about 680,000 clones; roughly 90% are singletons. Sequenced here: peripheral blood, sampled in a trial of Ad26.COV2.S vaccine versus placebo. All receptors come from a person aged 18-60 years who received the Ad26.COV2.S COVID-19 vaccine or a placebo.

The chain links TRBV6-5 to TRBJ1-6; 7 bases map to TRBD1. V gave up 6 bases and J gave up 7 bases; unmatched junction bases: 6. Germline CDR1 reads MNHEY; CDR2 reads SVGAGI. This CDR3 contains 14 residues. The CDR3 coding sequence is TGTGCCAGCAGCCGACAGGGTTGGAATTCACCCCTCCACTTT. This codes for CASSRQGWNSPLHF.

The rearrangement uses TRBV7-8 and TRBJ2-2; the match to TRBD2 covers 7 bases. The CDR3 extends over 16 amino acids. In germline, CDR1 is SGHVS, CDR2 FQNEAQ. The junction had 8 bases not matched to a gene; V was cut back by 5 bases and J by 2 bases. The CDR3 sequence: CASSVPGLPNTGELFF. DNA of the CDR3: TGTGCCAGCAGCGTCCCGGGACTACCCAACACCGGGGAGCTGTTTTTT.

The chain recombines TRBV4-3 with TRBJ2-7; D is ambiguous. Trimming removed 0 bases from V and 2 bases from J, with 8 bases in between. The CDR3 sequence is 14 residues long. The V gene's germline CDR1 is LGHNA and CDR2 YSLEER. CDR3 nucleotide sequence: TGCGCCAGCAGCCAAGATTGGCTCCCCTACGAGCAGTACTTC. Translation gives CASSQDWLPYEQYF.

This chain connects TRBV5-1 to TRBJ2-3; 7 bases fit TRBD2. CDR3 length equals 12 residues. The V gene end was trimmed by 4 bases and the J gene end by 4 bases; junction bases not matched to a gene: 0. Germline lookup yields CDR1 SGHRS and CDR2 YFSETQ. CDR3 bases: TGCGCCAGCAGCGCGGGGGCAGATACGCAGTATTTT. It yields the protein CASSAGADTQYF.

This clone came up once. The chain couples TRBV30 to TRBJ1-1; D unresolved. The V end was cut by 0 bases, the J end by 3 bases, with 14 bases between. The CDR3 runs 15 residues. Germline CDR1 GTSNPN, CDR2 SVGIG (reference sequence). The CDR3 reads CAWSVRIVGDTEAFF. Here the CDR3 DNA reads TGTGCCTGGAGTGTACGAATAGTAGGAGACACTGAAGCTTTCTTT.

The genes are TRBV5-1 and TRBJ2-7; 11 bases are a match to TRBD1. With V trimmed by 3 bases and J by 5 bases, 7 bases remained unmatched. Germline assignment: CDR1 SGHRS and CDR2 YFSETQ. This CDR3 is 15 amino acids long. In DNA, the CDR3 is TGCGCCAGCAGCTCACCGGGACAGGGGGGAAACGAGCAGTACTTC. Amino acids: CASSSPGQGGNEQYF.

The rearrangement links TRBV2 to TRBJ2-2, with TRBD1 as a possible D gene (5 bases). The CDR3 sequence is 16 residues long. V was cut by 6 bases and J by 2 bases, with 16 bases left in between. The germline CDR1 and CDR2 sequences are SNHLY and FYNNEI. This CDR3 reads CASRNSRQQNTGELFF. CDR3 nucleotide sequence: TGTGCCAGCAGGAATAGTAGACAGCAAAACACCGGGGAGCTGTTTTTT.

The V call is TRBV7-9, the J call TRBJ2-5; D gene unclear. CDR1 and CDR2 from the germline V gene are SEHNR and FQNEAQ (reference sequence). Trimming took off 1 base at V and 2 bases at J, with 11 bases between the two ends. This CDR3 comprises 15 residues. CDR3 DNA sequence: TGTGCCAGCAGCTTAGTGCCGGGCCTTCAAGAGACCCAGTACTTC. Its translation: CASSLVPGLQETQYF.

This clone was detected only once. J is TRBJ2-1 and V is TRBV9; no firm D call. With 0 bases removed from V and 6 bases from J, the gap between germline ends came to 19 bases. The CDR3 length is 17 residues. The germline CDR1 and CDR2 sequences are SGDLS and YYNGEE. This CDR3 reads CASSVAVVGAFGNEQFF. In nucleotides, the CDR3 is TGTGCCAGCAGCGTAGCGGTCGTTGGTGCTTTCGGCAATGAGCAGTTCTTC.

This clone has a single count. The chain couples TRBV5-1 to TRBJ2-1; 10 bases agree with TRBD2. The CDR3 length is 18 residues. CDR1 SGHRS and CDR2 YFSETQ come from the germline V gene. The J segment lost 1 base and the V segment lost 0 bases, leaving 7 bases of the junction unmatched. The CDR3 DNA follows: TGCGCCAGCAGCTTGGCCAGCGGGGGGGTAGGATCCTACAATGAGCAGTTCTTC. Its protein is CASSLASGGVGSYNEQFF.

The DNA of the CDR3 is TGTGCCAGCAGTGAAACCCTAGCTTATACGCAGTATTTT. It translates to CASSETLAYTQYF. This rearrangement joins TRBV2 to TRBJ2-3, with D perhaps TRBD2 (5 bases). Trimming pared 2 bases from V and 7 bases from J, leaving 10 bases between. The CDR3 contains 13 residues. CDR1 and CDR2 from the germline V gene are SNHLY and FYNNEI.

This chain joins TRBV7-2 and TRBJ2-1, with 8 positions matching TRBD2. The length of the CDR3 is 15 residues. Germline values: CDR1 SGHTA, CDR2 FQGNSA. Trimming cost V 5 bases and J 2 bases; bases outside gene matches: 5. This chain's CDR3 is CASSRPGGPYNEQFF. CDR3 nucleotide sequence: TGTGCCAGCAGCCGCCCGGGGGGGCCCTACAATGAGCAGTTCTTC.

The V gene is TRBV6-5, the J gene TRBJ2-2; 10 bases map to TRBD1. CDR1 MNHEY and CDR2 SVGAGI come from the germline V gene. Trimming took 7 bases from V and 5 from J; bases not matched to a gene: 7. The CDR3 runs 15 residues. The CDR3 nucleotides read TGTGCCAGCAACAGACAGGGGGCGATAACCGGGGAGCTGTTTTTT. It codes for CASNRQGAITGELFF.

Details on this clone: Additional DNA sequences in this sample encode the identical CDR3. The V gene is TRBV9, the J gene TRBJ2-1; the D gene is possibly TRBD1 (5 bases). The V and J ends lost 0 bases and 1 base respectively, with 8 bases between them. CDR1 and CDR2 (germline): SGDLS, YYNGEE. CDR3 length equals 15 residues. In nucleotides, the CDR3 is TGTGCCAGCAGCGTAGCAACAGGATCCTACAATGAGCAGTTCTTC. This sequence encodes CASSVATGSYNEQFF.

This clone has just one count. This chain joins TRBV7-9 and TRBJ1-4; 8 bases line up with TRBD1. CDR3 length: 14 amino acids. Unmatched junction bases numbered 4, after V lost 5 bases and J lost 5 bases. Germline V CDR1 and CDR2: SEHNR, FQNEAQ (reference sequence). The CDR3 DNA follows: TGTGCCAGCAGCCGGGACAGGCGGAATGAAAAACTGTTTTTT. This encodes CASSRDRRNEKLFF. The variable domain in full, completed from reference TRBV7-9 and TRBJ1-4, reads DTGVSQNPRHKITKRGQNVTFRCDPISEHNRLYWYRQTLGQGPEFLTYFQNEAQLEKSRLLSDRFSAERPKGSFSTLEIQRTEQGDSAMYLCASSRDRRNEKLFFGSGTQLSVL.

There are a few counts of this clone. This chain connects TRBV30 to TRBJ2-7, with D tentatively TRBD1 or TRBD2 (7 bases each). The V end was cut by 4 bases, the J end by 4 bases, with 11 bases between. Germline V CDR1 and CDR2: GTSNPN, SVGIG (reference sequence). The CDR3 loop spans 12 amino acids. CDR3 coding DNA: TGTGCCTGGACCAGGGGGGGGTACGAGCAGTACTTC. It specifies CAWTRGGYEQYF.

This chain links TRBV7-2 with TRBJ1-4, with D perhaps matching TRBD1 (5 bases). Trimming stripped 3 bases from V and 14 bases from J, with 13 bases between. The CDR3 consists of 12 residues. CDR1 SGHTA and CDR2 FQGNSA come from the germline V gene. The CDR3: CASSLAGQALFF. CDR3 coding DNA: TGTGCCAGCAGCTTGGCAGGACAAGCCCTGTTTTTT.

The rearrangement uses TRBV10-3 and TRBJ1-2; D is undetermined. CDR1 ENHRY and CDR2 SYGVKD come from the germline V gene. V was pared by 5 bases and J by 7 bases, with 14 bases between. This CDR3 comprises 13 residues. DNA of the CDR3: TGTGCCATCAGTCGGTCGGATGCCTTTGGCTACACCTTC. The encoded protein is CAISRSDAFGYTF.

The gene calls are TRBV7-2 and TRBJ1-2, with 10 bases lining up with TRBD1. J was trimmed by 8 bases and V by 3 bases; bases with no gene match: 6. CDR1 SGHTA and CDR2 FQGNSA come from the germline V gene. The CDR3 length is 14 residues. The CDR3 nucleotides read TGTGCCAGCAGCTTCCGTGGACAGGGGGAAGGCTACACCTTC. Protein product: CASSFRGQGEGYTF.

The chain couples TRBV3-1 (or the pseudogene TRBV3-2) to TRBJ2-2, with 8 bases identical to TRBD1. From germline, CDR1 is LGHDT and CDR2 YNNKEL (reference sequence). This CDR3 has 16 amino acids. V lost 4 bases and J lost 1; bases outside the gene matches: 5. The CDR3 sequence: CASSRHGQGNTGELFF. The CDR3 DNA follows: TGTGCCAGCAGCCGCCACGGACAGGGGAACACCGGGGAGCTGTTTTTT.

The chain recombines TRBV6-2 or TRBV6-3 with TRBJ1-5; weak D call: TRBD1 (5 bases). Per germline, CDR1 MNHEY and CDR2 SVGEGT. The CDR3 has 15 residues. Trimming stripped 3 bases from V and 2 bases from J, with 11 bases between. The CDR3 DNA is TGTGCCAGCAGTTATCTGGGGGGAGGCAATCAGCCCCAGCATTTT. It yields the protein CASSYLGGGNQPQHF.

The chain carries TRBV3-1 (or the pseudogene TRBV3-2) and TRBJ2-2, with TRBD2 identical over 14 bases. After removal of 5 bases from V and 4 bases from J, the junction contained 9 bases not matched to a gene. This CDR3 is built from 18 residues. Germline values: CDR1 LGHDT, CDR2 YNNKEL (reference sequence). In DNA form, the CDR3 reads TGTGCCAGCAGCTCGGGACTAGCGGGAGTCTCTACCACCGGGGAGCTGTTTTTT. It specifies CASSSGLAGVSTTGELFF.